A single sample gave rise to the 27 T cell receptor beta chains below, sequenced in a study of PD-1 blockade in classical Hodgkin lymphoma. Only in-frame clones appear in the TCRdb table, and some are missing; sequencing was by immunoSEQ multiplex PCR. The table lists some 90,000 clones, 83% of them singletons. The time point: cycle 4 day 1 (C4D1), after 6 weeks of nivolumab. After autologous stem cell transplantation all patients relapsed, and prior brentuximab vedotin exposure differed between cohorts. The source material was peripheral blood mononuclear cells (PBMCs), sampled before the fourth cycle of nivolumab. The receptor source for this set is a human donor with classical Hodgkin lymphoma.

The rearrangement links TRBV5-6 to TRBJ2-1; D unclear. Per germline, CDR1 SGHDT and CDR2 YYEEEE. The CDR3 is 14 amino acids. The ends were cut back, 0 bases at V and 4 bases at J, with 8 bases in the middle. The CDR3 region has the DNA TGTGCCAGCAGCTTGGTAACAGCTTACAATGAGCAGTTCTTC. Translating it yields CASSLVTAYNEQFF. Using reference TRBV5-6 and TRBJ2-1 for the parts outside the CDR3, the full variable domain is DAGVTQSPTHLIKTRGQQVTLRCSPKSGHDTVSWYQQALGQGPQFIFQYYEEEERQRGNFPDRFSGHQFPNYSSELNVNALLLGDSALYLCASSLVTAYNEQFFGPGTRLTVL.

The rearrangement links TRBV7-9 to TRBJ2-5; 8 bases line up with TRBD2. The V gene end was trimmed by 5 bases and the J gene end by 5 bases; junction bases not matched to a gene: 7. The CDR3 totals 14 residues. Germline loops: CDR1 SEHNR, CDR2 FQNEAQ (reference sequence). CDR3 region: CASSAGLAGETQYF. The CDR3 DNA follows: TGTGCCAGCAGCGCCGGACTAGCAGGGGAGACCCAGTACTTC.

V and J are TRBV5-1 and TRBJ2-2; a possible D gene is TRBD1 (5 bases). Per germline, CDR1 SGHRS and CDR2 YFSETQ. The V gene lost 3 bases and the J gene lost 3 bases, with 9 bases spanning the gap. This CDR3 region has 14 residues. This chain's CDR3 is CASSSGQDTGELFF. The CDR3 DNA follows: TGCGCCAGCAGCTCAGGGCAGGACACCGGGGAGCTGTTTTTT.

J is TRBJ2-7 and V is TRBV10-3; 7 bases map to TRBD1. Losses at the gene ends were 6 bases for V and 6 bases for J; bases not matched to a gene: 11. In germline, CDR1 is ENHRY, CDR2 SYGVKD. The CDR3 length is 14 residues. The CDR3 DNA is TGTGCCATCAGGGGGATGACAGGGTCAGGCGAGCAGTACTTC. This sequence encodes CAIRGMTGSGEQYF.

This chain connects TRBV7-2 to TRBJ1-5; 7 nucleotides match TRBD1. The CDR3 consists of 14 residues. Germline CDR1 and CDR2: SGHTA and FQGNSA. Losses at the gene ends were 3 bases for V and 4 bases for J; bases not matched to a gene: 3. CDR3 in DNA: TGTGCCAGCAGCTTCGGACAGGCTAATCAGCCCCAGCATTTT. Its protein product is CASSFGQANQPQHF.

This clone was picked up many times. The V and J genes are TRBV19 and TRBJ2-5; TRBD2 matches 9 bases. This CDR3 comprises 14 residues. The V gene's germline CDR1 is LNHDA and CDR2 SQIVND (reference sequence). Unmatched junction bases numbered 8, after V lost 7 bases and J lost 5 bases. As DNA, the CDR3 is TGTGCCAGTACCCCTCGAGCGGGAGGTGAGACCCAGTACTTC. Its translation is CASTPRAGGETQYF. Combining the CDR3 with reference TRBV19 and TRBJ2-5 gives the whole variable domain DGGITQSPKYLFRKEGQNVTLSCEQNLNHDAMYWYRQDPGQGLRLIYYSQIVNDFQKGDIAEGYSVSREKKESFPLTVTSAQKNPTAFYLCASTPRAGGETQYFGPGTRLLVL.

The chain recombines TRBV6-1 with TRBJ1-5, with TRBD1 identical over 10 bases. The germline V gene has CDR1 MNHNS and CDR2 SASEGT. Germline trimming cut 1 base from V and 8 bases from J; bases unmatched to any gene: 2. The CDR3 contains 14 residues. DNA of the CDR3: TGTGCCAGCAGTGAAGGGACAGGGGGAAAGCCCCAGCATTTT. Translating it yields CASSEGTGGKPQHF.

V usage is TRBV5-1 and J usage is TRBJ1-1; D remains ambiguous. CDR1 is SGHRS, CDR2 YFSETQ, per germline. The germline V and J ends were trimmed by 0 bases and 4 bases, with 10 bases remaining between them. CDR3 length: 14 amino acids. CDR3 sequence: CASSLEGGSTEAFF. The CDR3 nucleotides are TGCGCCAGCAGCTTGGAGGGAGGATCCACTGAAGCTTTCTTT.

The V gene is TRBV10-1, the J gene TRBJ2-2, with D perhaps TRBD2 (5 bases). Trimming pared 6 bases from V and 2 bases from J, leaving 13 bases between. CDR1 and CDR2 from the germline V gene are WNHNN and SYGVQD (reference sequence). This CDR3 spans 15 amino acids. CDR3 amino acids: CASRGRGDNTGELFF. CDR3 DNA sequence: TGCGCCAGCAGGGGGAGAGGAGATAACACCGGGGAGCTGTTTTTT.

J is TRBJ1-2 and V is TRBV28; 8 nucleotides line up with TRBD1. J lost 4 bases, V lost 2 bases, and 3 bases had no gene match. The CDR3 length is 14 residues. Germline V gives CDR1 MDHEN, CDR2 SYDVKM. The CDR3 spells CASSLPGQAYGYTF. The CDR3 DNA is TGTGCCAGCAGTTTACCGGGACAGGCCTATGGCTACACCTTC.

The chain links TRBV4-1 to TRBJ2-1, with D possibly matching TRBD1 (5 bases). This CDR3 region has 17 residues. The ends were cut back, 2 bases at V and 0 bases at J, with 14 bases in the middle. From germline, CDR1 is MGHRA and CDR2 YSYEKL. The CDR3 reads CASSQPRQSFSYNEQFF. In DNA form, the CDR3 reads TGCGCCAGCAGCCAACCTAGACAGTCATTCTCCTACAATGAGCAGTTCTTC.

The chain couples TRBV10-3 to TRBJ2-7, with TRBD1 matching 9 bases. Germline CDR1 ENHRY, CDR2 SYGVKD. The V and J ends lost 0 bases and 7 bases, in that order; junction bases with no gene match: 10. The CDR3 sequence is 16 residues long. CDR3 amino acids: CAISESGGQGPLEQYF. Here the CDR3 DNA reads TGTGCCATCAGTGAGTCGGGGGGACAGGGCCCCCTTGAGCAGTACTTC.

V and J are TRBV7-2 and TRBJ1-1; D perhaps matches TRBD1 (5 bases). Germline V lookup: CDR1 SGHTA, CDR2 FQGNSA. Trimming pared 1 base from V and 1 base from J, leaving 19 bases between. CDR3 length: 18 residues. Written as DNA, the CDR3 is TGTGCCAGCAGCTTAGAGCGGAGGAGGACACGGTCGAACACTGAAGCTTTCTTT. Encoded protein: CASSLERRRTRSNTEAFF.

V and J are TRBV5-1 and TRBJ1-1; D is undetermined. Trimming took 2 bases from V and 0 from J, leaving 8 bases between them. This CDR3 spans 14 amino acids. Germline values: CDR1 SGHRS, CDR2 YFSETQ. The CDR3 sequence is CASSLSAVNTEAFF. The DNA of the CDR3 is TGCGCCAGCAGCTTAAGCGCCGTGAACACTGAAGCTTTCTTT.

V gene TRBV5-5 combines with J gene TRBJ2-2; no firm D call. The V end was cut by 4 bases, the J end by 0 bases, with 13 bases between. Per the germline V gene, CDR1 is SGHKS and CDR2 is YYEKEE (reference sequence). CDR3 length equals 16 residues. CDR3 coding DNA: TGTGCCAGCAGCCCCCTCCTGCGGTCGAACACCGGGGAGCTGTTTTTT. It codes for CASSPLLRSNTGELFF.

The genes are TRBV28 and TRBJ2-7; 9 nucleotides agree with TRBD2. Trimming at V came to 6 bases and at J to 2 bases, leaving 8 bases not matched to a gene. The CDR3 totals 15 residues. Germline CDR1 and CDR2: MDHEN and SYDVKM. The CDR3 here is CASSSGLAFPYEQYF. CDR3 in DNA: TGTGCCAGCAGCTCAGGACTAGCGTTCCCCTACGAGCAGTACTTC. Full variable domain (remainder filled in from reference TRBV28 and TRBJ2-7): DVKVTQSSRYLVKRTGEKVFLECVQDMDHENMFWYRQDPGLGLRLIYFSYDVKMKEKGDIPEGYSVSREKKERFSLILESASTNQTSMYLCASSSGLAFPYEQYFGPGTRLTVT.

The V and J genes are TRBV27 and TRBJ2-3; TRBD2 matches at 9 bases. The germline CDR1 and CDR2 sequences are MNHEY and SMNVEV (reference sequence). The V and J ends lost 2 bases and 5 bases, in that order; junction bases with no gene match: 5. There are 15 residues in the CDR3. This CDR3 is CASSLGGGRGDTQYF. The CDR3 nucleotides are TGTGCCAGCAGTTTAGGGGGCGGGAGGGGAGATACGCAGTATTTT.

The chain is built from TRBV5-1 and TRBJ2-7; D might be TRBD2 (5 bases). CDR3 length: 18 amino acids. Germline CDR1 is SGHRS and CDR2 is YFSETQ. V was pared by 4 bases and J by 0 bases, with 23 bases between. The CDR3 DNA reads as TGCGCCAGCAGCGCACCTCCTATAGCGCGACTTAGCTCCTACGAGCAGTACTTC. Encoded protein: CASSAPPIARLSSYEQYF.

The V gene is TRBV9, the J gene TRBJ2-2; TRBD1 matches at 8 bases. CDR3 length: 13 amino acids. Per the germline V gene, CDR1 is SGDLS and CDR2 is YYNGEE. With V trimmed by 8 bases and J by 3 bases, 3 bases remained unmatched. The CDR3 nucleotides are TGTGCCAGTCGACAGGGGCACACCGGGGAGCTGTTTTTT. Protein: CASRQGHTGELFF.

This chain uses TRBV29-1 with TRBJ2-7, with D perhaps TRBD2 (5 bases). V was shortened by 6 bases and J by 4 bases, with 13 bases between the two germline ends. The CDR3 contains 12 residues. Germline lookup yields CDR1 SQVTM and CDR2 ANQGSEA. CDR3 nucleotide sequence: TGCAGCGTGGGAATAGGGAGTTACGAGCAGTACTTC. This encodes CSVGIGSYEQYF.

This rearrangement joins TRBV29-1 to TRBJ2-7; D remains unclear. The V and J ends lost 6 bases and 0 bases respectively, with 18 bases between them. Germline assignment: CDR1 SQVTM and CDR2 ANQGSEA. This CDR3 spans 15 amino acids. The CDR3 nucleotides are TGCAGCGTCCTAGGTTACAAGGCCTCCTCCTACGAGCAGTACTTC. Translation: CSVLGYKASSYEQYF.

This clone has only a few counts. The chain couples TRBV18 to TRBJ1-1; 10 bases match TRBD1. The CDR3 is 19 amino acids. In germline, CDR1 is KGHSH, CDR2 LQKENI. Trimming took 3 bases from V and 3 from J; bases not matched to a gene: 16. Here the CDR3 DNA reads TGTGCCAGCTCACCGCGGAGGGACAGGGGCCCATTATCGGACACTGAAGCTTTCTTT. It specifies CASSPRRDRGPLSDTEAFF.

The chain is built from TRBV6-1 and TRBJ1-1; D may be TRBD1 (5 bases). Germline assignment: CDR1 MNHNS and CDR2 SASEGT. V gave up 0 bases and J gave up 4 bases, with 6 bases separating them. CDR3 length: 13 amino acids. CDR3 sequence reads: CASSEARGTEAFF. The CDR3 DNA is TGTGCCAGCAGTGAAGCTAGGGGCACTGAAGCTTTCTTT.

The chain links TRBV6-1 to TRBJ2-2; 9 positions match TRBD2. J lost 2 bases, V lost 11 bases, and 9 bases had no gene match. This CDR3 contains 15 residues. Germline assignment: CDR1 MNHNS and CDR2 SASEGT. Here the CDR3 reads CAAAASGINTGELFF. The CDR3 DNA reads TGTGCCGCGGCGGCTAGCGGGATTAACACCGGGGAGCTGTTTTTT.

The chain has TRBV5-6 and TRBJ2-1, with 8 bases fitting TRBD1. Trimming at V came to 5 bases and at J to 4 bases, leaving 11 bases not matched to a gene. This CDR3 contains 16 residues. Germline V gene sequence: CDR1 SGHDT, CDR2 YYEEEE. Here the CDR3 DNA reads TGTGCCAGCAGTTCCGTCGGCAGGGGGCGATACAATGAGCAGTTCTTC. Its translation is CASSSVGRGRYNEQFF.

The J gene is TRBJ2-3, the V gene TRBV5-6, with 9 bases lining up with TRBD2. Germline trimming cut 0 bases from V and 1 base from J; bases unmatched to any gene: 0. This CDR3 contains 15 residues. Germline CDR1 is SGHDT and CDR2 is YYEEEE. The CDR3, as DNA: TGTGCCAGCAGCTTGGGACTAGCGGGCACAGATACGCAGTATTTT. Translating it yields CASSLGLAGTDTQYF. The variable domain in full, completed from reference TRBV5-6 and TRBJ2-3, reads DAGVTQSPTHLIKTRGQQVTLRCSPKSGHDTVSWYQQALGQGPQFIFQYYEEEERQRGNFPDRFSGHQFPNYSSELNVNALLLGDSALYLCASSLGLAGTDTQYFGPGTRLTVL.

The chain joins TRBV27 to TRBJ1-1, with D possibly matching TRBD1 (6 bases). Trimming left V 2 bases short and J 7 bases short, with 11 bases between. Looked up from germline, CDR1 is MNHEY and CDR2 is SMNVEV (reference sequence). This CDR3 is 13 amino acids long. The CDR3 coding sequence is TGTGCCAGCAGTTTAAGGGGGGGACGTGAAGCTTTCTTT. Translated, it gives CASSLRGGREAFF.